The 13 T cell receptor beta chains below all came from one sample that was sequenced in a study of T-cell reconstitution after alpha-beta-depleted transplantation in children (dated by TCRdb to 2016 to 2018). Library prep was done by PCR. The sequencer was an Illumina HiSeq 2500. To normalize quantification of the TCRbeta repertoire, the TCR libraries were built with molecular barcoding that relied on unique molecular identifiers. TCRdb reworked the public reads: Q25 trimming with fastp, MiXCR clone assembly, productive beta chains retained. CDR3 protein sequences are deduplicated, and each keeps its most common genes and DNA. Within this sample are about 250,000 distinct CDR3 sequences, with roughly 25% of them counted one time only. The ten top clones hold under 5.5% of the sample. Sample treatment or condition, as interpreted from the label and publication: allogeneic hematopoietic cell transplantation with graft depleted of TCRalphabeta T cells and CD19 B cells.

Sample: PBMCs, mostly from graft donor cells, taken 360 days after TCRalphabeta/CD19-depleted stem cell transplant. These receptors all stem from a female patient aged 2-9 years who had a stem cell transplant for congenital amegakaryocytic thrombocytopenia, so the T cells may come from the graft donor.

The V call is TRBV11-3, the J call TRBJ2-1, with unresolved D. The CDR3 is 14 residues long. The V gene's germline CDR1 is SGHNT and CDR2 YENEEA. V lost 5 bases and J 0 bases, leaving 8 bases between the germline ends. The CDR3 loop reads CASSALGSYNEQFF. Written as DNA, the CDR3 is TGTGCCAGCAGCGCCCTAGGCTCCTACAATGAGCAGTTCTTC.

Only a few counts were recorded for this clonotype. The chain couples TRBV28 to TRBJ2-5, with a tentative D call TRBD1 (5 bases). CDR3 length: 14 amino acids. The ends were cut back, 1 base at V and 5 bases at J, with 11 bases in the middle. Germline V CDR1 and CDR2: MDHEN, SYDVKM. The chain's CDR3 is CASSLSKGRETQYF. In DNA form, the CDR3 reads TGTGCCAGCAGTTTATCAAAGGGGCGGGAGACCCAGTACTTC.

The CDR3 is CAWSVKRGEKLFF. For the CDR3, the DNA is TGTGCCTGGAGTGTGAAGAGAGGTGAAAAACTGTTTTTT. The rearrangement links TRBV30 to TRBJ1-4; no reliable D call. The V end was cut by 0 bases, the J end by 7 bases, with 9 bases between. The CDR3 has 13 residues. CDR1 and CDR2 (germline): GTSNPN, SVGIG (reference sequence).

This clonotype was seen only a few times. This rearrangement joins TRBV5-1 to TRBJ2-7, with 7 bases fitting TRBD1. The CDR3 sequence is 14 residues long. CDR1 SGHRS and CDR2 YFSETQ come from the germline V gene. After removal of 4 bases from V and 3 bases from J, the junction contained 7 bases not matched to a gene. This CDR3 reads CASSQGQEIYEQYF. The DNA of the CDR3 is TGCGCCAGCAGCCAAGGACAGGAGATCTACGAGCAGTACTTC. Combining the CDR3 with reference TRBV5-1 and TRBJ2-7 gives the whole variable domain KAGVTQTPRYLIKTRGQQVTLSCSPISGHRSVSWYQQTPGQGLQFLFEYFSETQRNKGNFPGRFSGRQFSNSRSEMNVSTLELGDSALYLCASSQGQEIYEQYFGPGTRLTVT.

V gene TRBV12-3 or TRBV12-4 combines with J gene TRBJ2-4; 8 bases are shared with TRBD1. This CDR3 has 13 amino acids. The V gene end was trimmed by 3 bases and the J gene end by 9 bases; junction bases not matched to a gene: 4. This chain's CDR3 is CASSFDRGVIQYF. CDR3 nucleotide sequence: TGTGCCAGCAGTTTCGACAGGGGTGTCATTCAGTACTTC.

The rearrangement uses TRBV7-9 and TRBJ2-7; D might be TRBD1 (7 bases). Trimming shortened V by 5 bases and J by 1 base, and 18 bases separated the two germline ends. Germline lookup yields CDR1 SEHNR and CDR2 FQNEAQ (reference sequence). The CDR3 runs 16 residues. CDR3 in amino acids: CASSQGSRGASYEQYF. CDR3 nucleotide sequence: TGTGCCAGCAGCCAGGGGTCCAGGGGGGCATCCTACGAGCAGTACTTC.

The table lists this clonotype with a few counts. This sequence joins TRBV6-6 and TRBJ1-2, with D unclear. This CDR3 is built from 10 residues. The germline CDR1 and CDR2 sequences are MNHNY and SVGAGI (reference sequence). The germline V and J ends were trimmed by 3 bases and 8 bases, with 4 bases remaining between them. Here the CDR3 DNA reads TGTGCCAGCAGTTATCGCGGCTACACCTTC. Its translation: CASSYRGYTF.

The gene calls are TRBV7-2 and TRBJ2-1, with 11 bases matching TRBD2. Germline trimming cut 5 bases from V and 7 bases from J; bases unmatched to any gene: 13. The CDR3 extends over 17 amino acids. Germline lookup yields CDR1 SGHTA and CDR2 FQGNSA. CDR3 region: CASSQTSGRGVRNEQFF. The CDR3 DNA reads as TGTGCCAGCAGCCAAACTAGCGGGAGAGGGGTTAGGAATGAGCAGTTCTTC.

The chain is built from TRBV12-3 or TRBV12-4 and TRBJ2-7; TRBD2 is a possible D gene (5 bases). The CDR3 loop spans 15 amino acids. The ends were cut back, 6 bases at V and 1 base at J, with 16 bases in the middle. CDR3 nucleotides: TGTGCCAGCAGCGGCGACTACCCATTATCCTACGAGCAGTACTTC. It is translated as CASSGDYPLSYEQYF.

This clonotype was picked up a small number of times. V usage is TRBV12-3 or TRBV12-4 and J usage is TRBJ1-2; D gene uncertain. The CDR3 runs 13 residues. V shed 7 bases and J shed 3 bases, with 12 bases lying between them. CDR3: CASKRWAHYGYTF. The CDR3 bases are TGTGCCAGCAAGCGCTGGGCCCACTATGGCTACACCTTC.

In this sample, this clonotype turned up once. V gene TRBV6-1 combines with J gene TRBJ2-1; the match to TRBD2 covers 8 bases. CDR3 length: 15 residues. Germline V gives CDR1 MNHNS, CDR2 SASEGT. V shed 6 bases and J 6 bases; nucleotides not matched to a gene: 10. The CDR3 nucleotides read TGTGCCAGCAGGGACACAGGACTAGCCGTCAATGAGCAGTTCTTC. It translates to CASRDTGLAVNEQFF.

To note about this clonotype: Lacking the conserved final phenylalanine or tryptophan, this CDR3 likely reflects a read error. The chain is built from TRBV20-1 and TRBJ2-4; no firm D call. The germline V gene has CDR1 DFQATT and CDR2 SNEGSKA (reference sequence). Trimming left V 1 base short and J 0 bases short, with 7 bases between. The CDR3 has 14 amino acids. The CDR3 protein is CSARAGLAKNIQYY. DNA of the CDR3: TGCAGTGCTAGAGCAGGTCTAGCCAAAAACATTCAGTACTAC.

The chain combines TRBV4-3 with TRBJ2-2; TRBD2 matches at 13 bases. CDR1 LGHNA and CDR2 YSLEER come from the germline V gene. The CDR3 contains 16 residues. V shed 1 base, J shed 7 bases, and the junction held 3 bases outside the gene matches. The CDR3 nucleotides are TGCGCCAGCAGCCAAGGGACTAGCGGGAGAGTCGGGGAGCTGTTTTTT. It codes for CASSQGTSGRVGELFF.